These 10 T cell receptor beta chains came from one sample sequenced in a study of blood T cell repertoires in COVID-19. TCRdb's table, derived via immunoSEQ multiplex PCR, lists solely in-frame clones and lacks some. The table shows about 400,000 clones, with 88% occurring only once. Material: PBMCs or T cells enriched from blood (not recorded which). The receptor source for this set is a woman aged 40 to 50 with acute COVID-19.

The chain recombines TRBV6-5 with TRBJ1-2; 10 nucleotides agree with TRBD1. Germline CDR1 is MNHEY and CDR2 is SVGAGI. V lost 6 bases and J lost 4; bases outside the gene matches: 8. The CDR3 has 15 residues. The CDR3: CASRLGTGVFYGYTF. The CDR3 DNA is TGTGCCAGCAGACTAGGGACAGGGGTTTTCTATGGCTACACCTTC.

This clone was seen a single time. The rearrangement links TRBV6-5 to TRBJ2-2, with D possibly being TRBD2 (5 bases). This CDR3 is built from 14 residues. Trimming stripped 2 bases from V and 5 bases from J, with 9 bases between. The germline V gene encodes CDR1 MNHEY and CDR2 SVGAGI. CDR3 bases: TGTGCCAGCAGTTACGAGGGTGGAACCGGGGAGCTGTTTTTT. Encoded protein: CASSYEGGTGELFF.

The chain links TRBV7-9 to TRBJ2-5, with D possibly matching TRBD2 (6 bases). The germline V gene has CDR1 SEHNR and CDR2 FQNEAQ (reference sequence). This CDR3 has 14 residues. Trimming removed 3 bases at V and 4 bases at J, with 12 bases between. DNA of the CDR3: TGTGCCAGCAGCTTGCAGGCGGAGGGAGAGACCCAGTACTTC. Amino acid sequence: CASSLQAEGETQYF.

This chain uses TRBV6-5 with TRBJ2-1; D possibly corresponds to TRBD1 (7 bases). V was pared by 5 bases and J by 5 bases, with 16 bases between. Germline values: CDR1 MNHEY, CDR2 SVGAGI. The CDR3 sequence is 15 residues long. CDR3 sequence reads: CASSKSQGRHNEQFF. The DNA for the CDR3 is TGTGCCAGCAGTAAGTCACAGGGGAGGCACAATGAGCAGTTCTTC.

The gene calls are TRBV7-8 and TRBJ2-2, with D possibly matching TRBD1 (6 bases). V lost 1 base, J lost 3 bases, and 12 bases lay in between. The CDR3 totals 16 residues. Looked up from germline, CDR1 is SGHVS and CDR2 is FQNEAQ. The CDR3 DNA reads as TGTGCCAGCAGCTTAGGGACAGCATCGGACACCGGGGAGCTGTTTTTT. It yields the protein CASSLGTASDTGELFF. The entire variable domain, with the rest obtained from reference TRBV7-8 and TRBJ2-2, is as follows: GAGVSQSPRYKVAKRGQDVALRCDPISGHVSLFWYQQALGQGPEFLTYFQNEAQLDKSGLPSDRFFAERPEGSVSTLKIQRTQQEDSAVYLCASSLGTASDTGELFFGEGSRLTVL.

This rearrangement joins TRBV7-8 to TRBJ2-1; 9 bases are shared with TRBD2. This CDR3 contains 13 residues. CDR1 and CDR2 from the germline V gene are SGHVS and FQNEAQ. Losses at the gene ends were 6 bases for V and 7 bases for J; bases not matched to a gene: 4. The CDR3 DNA reads as TGTGCCAGCAGTGGGCGGGGGGGAAATGAGCAGTTCTTC. Protein sequence: CASSGRGGNEQFF.

The rearrangement joins TRBV29-1 to TRBJ2-1, with 10 bases identical to TRBD1. The CDR3 covers 13 residues. The germline V gene encodes CDR1 SQVTM and CDR2 ANQGSEA. The J segment lost 3 bases and the V segment lost 7 bases, leaving 3 bases of the junction unmatched. The CDR3 DNA reads TGCAGCGCCGGGACAGGGGACTACAATGAGCAGTTCTTC. Amino acids: CSAGTGDYNEQFF.

This sequence joins TRBV19 and TRBJ1-5; no definite D call. The V and J ends lost 5 bases and 2 bases respectively, with 10 bases between them. The length of the CDR3 is 14 residues. Germline CDR1 and CDR2: LNHDA and SQIVND (reference sequence). The CDR3 DNA sequence: TGTGCCAGTAGTTCCTTGGAGGGCAATCAGCCCCAGCATTTT. Encoded protein: CASSSLEGNQPQHF. The variable domain in full, completed from reference TRBV19 and TRBJ1-5, reads DGGITQSPKYLFRKEGQNVTLSCEQNLNHDAMYWYRQDPGQGLRLIYYSQIVNDFQKGDIAEGYSVSREKKESFPLTVTSAQKNPTAFYLCASSSLEGNQPQHFGDGTRLSIL.

The J gene is TRBJ1-2, the V gene TRBV2; 7 bases align to TRBD1. CDR3 size: 12 residues. Germline V CDR1 and CDR2: SNHLY, FYNNEI. V was clipped by 6 bases and J by 4 bases; unmatched bases: 2. The CDR3 sequence is CASRTGVYGYTF. The CDR3 DNA follows: TGTGCCAGCAGAACAGGGGTCTATGGCTACACCTTC.

The chain uses TRBV27 and TRBJ2-5; TRBD1 agrees at 9 bases. Germline V gene sequence: CDR1 MNHEY, CDR2 SMNVEV (reference sequence). This CDR3 has 16 amino acids. V dropped 4 bases and J dropped 2; count of bases not matched to a gene: 8. CDR3 protein: CASSSDRGLSQETQYF. The CDR3, as DNA: TGTGCCAGCAGTTCCGACAGGGGGTTGTCTCAAGAGACCCAGTACTTC.